This T cell receptor (beta chain) was recorded in a study of beta chain features in type 1 diabetes (dated by TCRdb to the late 2010s). About the full investigation: Mean age, gender distribution, total cell number and subset yield did not differ between patients and healthy donors. In the study, TCRB repertoires of sorted circulating CD4+ T cell subsets from recently diagnosed type 1 diabetes patients were compared with those of matched healthy donors. A total of 90 million to 140 million sorted cells were examined across all samples, and RNA yield correlated strongly with the number of cells per subset. Whereas all 28 donors provided naive and central memory subsets, regulatory and stem cell-like memory subsets were isolated from just 8 patients and roughly 8 healthy donors. Overall results and qualifications from the work: Naive, central memory and regulatory TCRB repertoires appeared more similar among patients than among healthy donors. PCR might favor shorter templates, but patient and control samples were amplified and corrected together, so any skew would affect both groups equally. Fewer insertions and more nucleotide deletions at VDJ recombination sites were observed in patients with type 1 diabetes, implying thymic rearrangement abnormalities. Because cDNA was sequenced instead of genomic DNA, highly expressing activated cells could be over-represented, though the groups showed no difference in activation or CD3 levels. HLA sub-analyses involved small numbers of individuals, so any influence of HLA type on TCRB rearrangement remained unresolved. Type 1 diabetes patients showed a moderate but significant shortening of TCRB CDR3 length in all four CD4+ subsets.

From each donor, a single peripheral blood sample of 95 to 150 mL on average was drawn into heparinised tubes. Using a panel that included CD45RO, CCR7, CD25, CD127, CD95 and CD27, naive, central memory, regulatory and stem cell-like memory CD4+ T cells were sorted on a BD FACSAria II. All sorted populations exceeded 95% purity. PBMCs were separated immediately by Lymphoprep density gradient centrifugation and were stained directly, without being cultured. Samples were stained and sorted in pairs, with one healthy donor and one patient per experiment, so that batch effects were minimized. With respect to this clone: The antigen it binds to is not known. It has no much larger one-base neighbor in the sample; base qualities were not kept.

The entire isolated RNA was reverse transcribed using the High Capacity cDNA Reverse Transcription Kit, and thus expressed TCRB transcripts were sequenced. Deep immunoSEQ sequencing was performed on naive, central memory and regulatory T cell samples, with an average of approximately 4 million total reads per sample. After sorted cells were lysed in RLT buffer, RNA was extracted with DNase-treated RNeasy Micro or Mini kits, with the choice depending on cell number. Each cell subset was processed separately to prevent cross-contamination, with patient and healthy donor samples processed together. The immunoSEQ multiplex PCR was used to amplify TCRB sequences from cDNA, yielding 87-bp fragments that span the CDR3 region. Amplicons were sequenced on the Illumina HiSeq platform. The original methods were these. Synthetic template baselines were used to correct PCR bias computationally, reads within Hamming distance 2 were collapsed together, and singletons that could not be merged were discarded. Reads were aligned to IMGT to assign V, D and J genes, CDR3 length, and insertions or deletions at six rearrangement sites. Within each subset, clonotype counts were normalized to sorted cell number, after which true diversity and Gini coefficients were computed with the tcR R package. The overlap coefficient, calculated on TCRB nucleotide sequences, was used to quantify repertoire sharing. TCRdb retrieved this table from immuneACCESS and kept in-frame rearrangements only. Not all clones are present; in checked studies, unresolved V genes account for under half, and no reason is known for the remainder. V and J calls and clone size are given by that table; D and trimming were obtained from the DNA. In this sample the table shows 300,000 to 350,000 clones, approximately 14% of which occur a single time. The ten largest make up roughly 7% of the sample.

The receptor was isolated from a young man in good health. Sequenced sample: central memory CD4+ T cells from blood.

The nucleotide sequence is TGTGCCAGCCGGGAGCATCCAAAAGATACGCAGTATTTT. The translation is CASREHPKDTQYF. The chain links TRBV19 with TRBJ2-3; tentative D gene TRBD2, with 6 bases matching. The junction shows trimming of 9 bases on V and 5 bases on J, plus 15 bases between the germline ends. The germline V gene (reference sequence) provides CDR1 LNHDA and CDR2 SQIVND. From the cysteine through the phenylalanine, the CDR3 covers 13 amino acids. The DNA shown is the 39-base CDR3, in frame from base 1.